These 8 T cell receptor beta chains share one sample of origin, sequenced in a study of blood T cells in healthy people across ages. Primed by a sample-barcoded 5' primer and a J-beta primer mix, a second PCR proceeded for 7 to 11 cycles. One entry per CDR3 protein results from TCRdb running MiXCR on the 5' RACE reads. The sample yields some 640,000 distinct CDR3 sequences, roughly 30% seen once. Input material: blood. The origin of the receptors is a woman older than 75 in good health.

This chain links TRBV20-1 with TRBJ2-7, with 7 bases fitting TRBD2. This CDR3 region has 15 residues. V shed 0 bases, J shed 7 bases, and the junction held 12 bases outside the gene matches. The germline V gene encodes CDR1 DFQATT and CDR2 SNEGSKA (reference sequence). The CDR3 region has the DNA TGCAGTGCTAGAGACGCCGAGACTAGCTACAATGAGCAGTACTTC. Translating it yields CSARDAETSYNEQYF.

This clonotype was seen ten or more times. The chain has TRBV28 and TRBJ2-7, with 11 bases matching TRBD1. This CDR3 has 18 amino acids. Looked up from germline, CDR1 is MDHEN and CDR2 is SYDVKM. The V segment lost 5 bases and the J segment 5 bases; nucleotides outside the gene matches: 17. CDR3 nucleotide sequence: TGTGCCAGCAGTCCCGCGATAGGACAGGGGGCGTTTTACCACGAGCAGTACTTC. This sequence encodes CASSPAIGQGAFYHEQYF.

The chain has TRBV18 and TRBJ2-7; 7 nucleotides agree with TRBD1. Germline values: CDR1 KGHSH, CDR2 LQKENI. The J segment lost 4 bases and the V segment lost 5 bases, leaving 11 bases of the junction unmatched. The CDR3 spans 15 residues. The CDR3 is CASSAVTGIRYEQYF. As DNA, the CDR3 is TGTGCCAGCTCAGCCGTGACAGGGATTAGATACGAGCAGTACTTC.

Worth noting for this clonotype: A much larger clone lies one base from this, so it may be a read error. The chain combines TRBV5-1 with TRBJ1-4; no firm D call. Germline V lookup: CDR1 SGHRS, CDR2 YFSETQ. The CDR3 is 14 residues long. The CDR3 sequence: CASSLDRINEKPFF. The CDR3 nucleotides read TGCGCCAGCAGCTTGGATCGGATAAATGAAAAACCGTTTTTT.

As for this clonotype: This may stem from a read error, because a much larger clone lies one nucleotide away. V is TRBV5-1 and J is TRBJ2-1, with D maybe TRBD2 (6 bases). The germline CDR1 and CDR2 sequences are SGHRS and YFSETQ. With 3 bases removed from V and 13 bases from J, the gap between germline ends came to 20 bases. The CDR3 contains 14 residues. CDR3: CASSSGLFQETQFF. The CDR3 region has the DNA TGCGCCAGCAGCTCGGGACTGTTTCAAGAGACCCAGTTCTTC.

This clonotype was counted many times. The V call is TRBV7-3, the J call TRBJ2-1; perhaps TRBD1 as D (6 bases). Germline CDR1 SGHTA, CDR2 FQGTGA. Trimming cost V 5 bases and J 12 bases, with 14 bases left between them. The CDR3 extends over 12 amino acids. The CDR3 DNA reads as TGTGCCAGCAGCCCCCCTGACAGGCCGCAGTTCTTC. As protein: CASSPPDRPQFF.

This clonotype was seen at least ten times. V and J are TRBV28 and TRBJ2-5; TRBD2 agrees at 10 bases. Germline V gene sequence: CDR1 MDHEN, CDR2 SYDVKM. V dropped 4 bases and J dropped 9; count of bases not matched to a gene: 11. The CDR3 runs 15 residues. CDR3 coding DNA: TGTGCCAGCAGTTCCGGACTAGCGGCGATTCTGTCCCAGTACTTC. It codes for CASSSGLAAILSQYF. Supplemented by reference TRBV28 and TRBJ2-5, the full variable domain reads DVKVTQSSRYLVKRTGEKVFLECVQDMDHENMFWYRQDPGLGLRLIYFSYDVKMKEKGDIPEGYSVSREKKERFSLILESASTNQTSMYLCASSSGLAAILSQYFGPGTRLLVL.

This clonotype was picked up many times. The chain recombines TRBV11-1 with TRBJ2-3, with 11 bases identical to TRBD2. The junction had 4 bases not matched to a gene; V was cut back by 5 bases and J by 0 bases. This CDR3 spans 16 amino acids. The germline V gene has CDR1 SGHAT and CDR2 FQDESV (reference sequence). The CDR3 DNA follows: TGTGCCAGCAGCCCGGGGACTAGCGGTAGCACAGATACGCAGTATTTT. It codes for CASSPGTSGSTDTQYF.